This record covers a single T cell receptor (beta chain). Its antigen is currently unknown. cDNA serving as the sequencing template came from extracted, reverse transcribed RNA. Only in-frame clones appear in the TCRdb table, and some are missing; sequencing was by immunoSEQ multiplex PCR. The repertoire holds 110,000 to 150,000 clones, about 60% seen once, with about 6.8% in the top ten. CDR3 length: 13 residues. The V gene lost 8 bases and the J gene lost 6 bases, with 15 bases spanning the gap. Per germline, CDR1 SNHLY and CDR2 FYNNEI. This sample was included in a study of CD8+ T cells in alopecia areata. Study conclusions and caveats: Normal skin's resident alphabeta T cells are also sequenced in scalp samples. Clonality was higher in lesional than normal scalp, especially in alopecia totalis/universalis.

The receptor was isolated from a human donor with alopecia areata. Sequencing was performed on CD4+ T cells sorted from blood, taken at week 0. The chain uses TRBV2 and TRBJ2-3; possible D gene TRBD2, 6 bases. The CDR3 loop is CASGFAEGDTQYF. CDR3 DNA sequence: TGTGCCAGCGGGTTCGCGGAGGGTGATACGCAGTATTTT.